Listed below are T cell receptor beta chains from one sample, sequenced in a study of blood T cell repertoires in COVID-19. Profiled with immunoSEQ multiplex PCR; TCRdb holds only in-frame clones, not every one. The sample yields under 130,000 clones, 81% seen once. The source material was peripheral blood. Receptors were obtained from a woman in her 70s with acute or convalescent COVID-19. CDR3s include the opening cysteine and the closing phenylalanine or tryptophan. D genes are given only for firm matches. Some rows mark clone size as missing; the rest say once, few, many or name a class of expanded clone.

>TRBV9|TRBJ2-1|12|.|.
TGTGCCAGCAGCACGCGCGAAGCTGAGCAGTTCTTC
CASSTREAEQFF
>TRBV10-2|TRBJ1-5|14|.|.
TGCGCCAGCAGTGTAGTTTCTAGCAATCAGCCCCAGCATTTT
CASSVVSSNQPQHF
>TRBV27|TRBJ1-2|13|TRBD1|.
TGTGCCAGCCGCATGGGTCAGGGGGATGGCTACACCTTC
CASRMGQGDGYTF
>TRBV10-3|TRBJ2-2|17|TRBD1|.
TGTGCCATCAGTGAGTCCGCAGGGGGCAAGAATATCGGGGAGCTGTTTTTT
CAISESAGGKNIGELFF
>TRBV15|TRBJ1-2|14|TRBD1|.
TGTGCCACCAGCAGAGGGGACAGCCACTATGGCTACACCTTC
CATSRGDSHYGYTF
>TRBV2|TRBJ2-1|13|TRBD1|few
TGTGCCAGCGGTCAGGGGGCCTACAATGAGCAGTTCTTC
CASGQGAYNEQFF
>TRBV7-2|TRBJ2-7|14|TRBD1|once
TGTGCCAGCAGCCCGACGACAGGGTCCTACGAGCAGTACTTC
CASSPTTGSYEQYF
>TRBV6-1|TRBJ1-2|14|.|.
TGTGCCAGCAGTGAAGACAGGGCCAGGGGAGGCTACACCTTC
CASSEDRARGGYTF
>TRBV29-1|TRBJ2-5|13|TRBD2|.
TGCAGCGTTTGGACTAGCGGGAGCGAGACCCAGTACTTC
CSVWTSGSETQYF
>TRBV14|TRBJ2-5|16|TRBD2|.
TGTGCCAGCAGCCTTTGGAGAACTAGCGGACAAGAGACCCAGTACTTC
CASSLWRTSGQETQYF
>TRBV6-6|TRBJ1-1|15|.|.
TGTGCCAGCAGTTACGAGGTGGCAGGGAGGGTTGAAGCTTTCTTT
CASSYEVAGRVEAFF